Sequencing of this TCR beta chain was carried out in a study of blood T cell repertoires in COVID-19. TCRdb's table, derived via immunoSEQ multiplex PCR, lists solely in-frame clones and lacks some. The data hold approximately 150,000 clones, with roughly 85% observed a single time. CDR1 and CDR2 (germline): SGHTS, YDEGEE. CDR3 size: 18 residues. The ends lost 6 bases at V and 5 bases at J; junction bases unmatched: 20. The sample was peripheral blood. This rearrangement joins TRBV5-8 to TRBJ1-2; TRBD1 matches at 9 bases. The source of this sequence is a man aged 35-49 years with acute or convalescent COVID-19. For the CDR3, the DNA is TGTGCCAGCACCTCACAGGGGGCCGAATACCAGGATTATTATGGCTACACCTTC. Its translation: CASTSQGAEYQDYYGYTF.